These T cell receptor beta chains were read from a single sample in a study of PD-L1 blockade in urothelial cancer. The assay was immunoSEQ multiplex PCR, and TCRdb's table has in-frame clones only and misses some. The sample lists 75,000 to 95,000 clones, less than 95% seen once, with about 0.87% in the top ten. The source material was PBMCs, sampled around atezolizumab (anti-PD-L1) treatment. The receptors here all came from a woman over 75 with urothelial cancer. CDR3s include the opening cysteine and the closing phenylalanine or tryptophan. The order of the fields is clone size, D gene, V gene, J gene, CDR3 DNA, CDR3 protein. A D gene is named only where the DNA matches it firmly. The listing skips clone size in some rows; elsewhere it reads once, few, many or a size class.

size: -
D: -
V: TRBV27
J: TRBJ2-2
DNA: TGTGCCAGCAGTGTTGTGCAGGGCAACACCGGGGAGCTGTTTTTT
CDR3: CASSVVQGNTGELFF

size: -
D: -
V: TRBV5-1
J: TRBJ1-1
DNA: TGCGCCAGCAGCTTTGGCACTACGATGGACACTGAAGCTTTCTTT
CDR3: CASSFGTTMDTEAFF

size: once
D: TRBD1
V: TRBV5-4
J: TRBJ1-1
DNA: TGTGCCAGCAGCTCGGGACAGGGGTTTACTGAAGCTTTCTTT
CDR3: CASSSGQGFTEAFF

size: -
D: -
V: TRBV10-1
J: TRBJ2-5
DNA: TGCGCCAGCAGTGTGGGGGGTCTCCAAGAGACCCAGTACTTC
CDR3: CASSVGGLQETQYF

size: -
D: -
V: TRBV15
J: TRBJ1-1
DNA: TGTGCCACCAGCAGAGACAGGGTTTCGAACACTGAAGCTTTCTTT
CDR3: CATSRDRVSNTEAFF

size: once
D: -
V: TRBV9
J: TRBJ2-7
DNA: TGTGCCAGCAGCGTAGGAGGCGGGGACTCCTACGAGCAGTACTTC
CDR3: CASSVGGGDSYEQYF

size: -
D: TRBD1
V: TRBV4-2
J: TRBJ1-3
DNA: TGTGCCAGCAGCCAAGTTACAGGGGCTGGAAACACCATATATTTT
CDR3: CASSQVTGAGNTIYF

size: -
D: -
V: TRBV4-2
J: TRBJ1-2
DNA: TGTGCCAGCAGCCAGGACCGGGAGGCTCCTATGAGCTACACCTTC
CDR3: CASSQDREAPMSYTF

size: -
D: -
V: TRBV6-1
J: TRBJ1-1
DNA: TGTGCCAGCAGTGATGGCAGTCTCACTGAAGCTTTCTTT
CDR3: CASSDGSLTEAFF

size: -
D: -
V: TRBV10-3
J: TRBJ1-4
DNA: TGTGCCATCAGAGCCAGCCAGGGCAGTAATGAAAAACTGTTTTTT
CDR3: CAIRASQGSNEKLFF

size: once
D: TRBD2
V: TRBV11-2
J: TRBJ2-3
DNA: TGTGCCAGCAGCACTAGCGGGAGGGCCTTAGGGGATACGCAGTATTTT
CDR3: CASSTSGRALGDTQYF

size: -
D: TRBD1
V: TRBV9
J: TRBJ1-1
DNA: TGTGCCAGCAGCTCCCTCCCCCTCACCGGGACAGGCCATGAAGCTTTCTTT
CDR3: CASSSLPLTGTGHEAFF

size: -
D: TRBD1
V: TRBV5-4
J: TRBJ2-7
DNA: TGTGCCAGCAGCTTGGCAGGGACAGGGACCCCCCACGAGCAGTACTTC
CDR3: CASSLAGTGTPHEQYF

size: -
D: -
V: TRBV9
J: TRBJ1-1
DNA: TGTGCCAGCAGCTTTGGGACTTCTTGGACTGAAGCTTTCTTT
CDR3: CASSFGTSWTEAFF

size: once
D: -
V: TRBV19
J: TRBJ2-3
DNA: TGTGCCAGTAGTATAGAGGGGAGAGCGGATACGCAGTATTTT
CDR3: CASSIEGRADTQYF

size: -
D: -
V: TRBV5-1
J: TRBJ1-4
DNA: TGCGCCAGCAGCTTTGGGAGGGCTAATGAAAAACTGTTTTTT
CDR3: CASSFGRANEKLFF

size: -
D: TRBD1
V: TRBV11-2
J: TRBJ1-4
DNA: TGTGCCAGCAGCCAGGGGGCGACTAATGAAAAACTGTTTTTT
CDR3: CASSQGATNEKLFF